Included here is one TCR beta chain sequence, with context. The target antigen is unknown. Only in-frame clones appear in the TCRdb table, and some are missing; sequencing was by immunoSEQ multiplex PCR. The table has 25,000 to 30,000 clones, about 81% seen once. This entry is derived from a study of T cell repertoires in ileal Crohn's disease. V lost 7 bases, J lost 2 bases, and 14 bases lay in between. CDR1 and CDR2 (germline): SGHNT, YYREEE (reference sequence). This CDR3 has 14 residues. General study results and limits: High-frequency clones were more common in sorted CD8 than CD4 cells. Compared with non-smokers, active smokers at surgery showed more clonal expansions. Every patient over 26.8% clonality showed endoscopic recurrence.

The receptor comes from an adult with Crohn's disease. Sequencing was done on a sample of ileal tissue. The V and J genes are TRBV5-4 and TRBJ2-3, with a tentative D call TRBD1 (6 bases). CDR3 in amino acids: CASVKDRATDTQYF. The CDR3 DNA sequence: TGTGCCAGCGTGAAGGACAGAGCCACAGATACGCAGTATTTT.